This TCR beta chain was recovered during a study of read filtering for tumor transcriptome and immune sequencing (dated by TCRdb to 2020 to 2021). A note on the overall study: Of the patients in the cohort, around 18 were male and more than 12 were female, and their mean age was about 68 years, with a range of about 40 to 85. TCR-region mapped reads per sample ranged from about 3.5 to 11 million with IR-seq versus only roughly 80 to 1273 with RNA-seq. The study compared TCR repertoires from targeted immune repertoire sequencing and bulk whole-transcriptome sequencing run on the same bone marrow samples. By revised international staging, roughly 8 patients were R-ISS I, fewer than 20 were R-ISS II and roughly 7 were R-ISS III. One of the main goals was to work out a read-filtering strategy for immune repertoire data, in particular whether clonotypes backed by only a single read should be removed. After DNase treatment, whole-transcriptome libraries were prepared using the TruSeq RNA Access Library Prep Kit. Study-wide findings and limitations: Compared with RNA-seq, IR-seq captured clonotypes at much higher depth and more reliably, and a smaller IR-seq throughput was enough to identify most shared clonotypes. In IR-seq, roughly four fifths of clonotypes but approximately 3.2% of total reads were represented by single-read clonotypes, whereas in RNA-seq, about 75% of clonotypes and approximately 45% of reads were represented by single-read clonotypes. The correlation between IR-seq and RNA-seq shared clonotype proportions was increased by removal of single-read clonotypes. The sorted CD138-negative fraction was composed of a mixed bone marrow immune population rather than of purified T cells.

For CDR1 and CDR2, the germline V gene lists MGHRA and YSYEKL. The CDR3 measures 14 amino acids from cysteine to phenylalanine. The CDR3 DNA has 42 bases and is translated from base 1. V trim: 0 bases; J trim: 5 bases; unmatched bases: 4. Many counts were recorded for this clonotype. The target of this receptor is not known. Per-base qualities were not stored, and no clone one base away is much larger. Bone marrow was sampled from every patient at the time of active disease. Ficoll-Hypaque density gradient centrifugation was used to isolate the bone marrow mononuclear cells. To remove myeloma plasma cells, the cells were labeled with CD138 magnetic microbeads on a MACS separator, and CD138-negative cells were then collected by negative selection. Flow cytometry with CD138 antibodies on an Attune NxT was used to check how pure the isolated cells were. TRIzol reagent was used to extract total RNA, and a NanoDrop spectrophotometer was used to quantify the extracted RNA. For each patient, the CD138-negative bone marrow sample underwent paired RNA-seq and IR-seq.

The Immunoverse kit was used to build TCR libraries from about 430 ng RNA, with molecular barcoded adaptors covering alpha/delta and beta/gamma chains. TCR library preparation used the same RNA that went into transcriptome sequencing. Sequencing of TCR libraries was carried out on an Illumina HiSeq 4000 with 2 x 150 cycles. As for the authors' bioinformatics: With MiXCR, TCR reads were aligned to human V, D, J and C references and assembled into CDR3 clonotypes, with quality filtering and error correction included. The tcR package in R was used to analyze clonotype counts and gene usage diversity. Raw mapping reads were checked after the RNA-seq reads had been mapped by STAR aligner version 2.5.3a onto the human GRCh37 genome. To test how sequencing depth affected the clonotypes detected, IR-seq fastq files were randomly downsampled with Seqtk 1.3. The public reads were reprocessed in TCRdb via fastp at Q25 and MiXCR, keeping in-frame beta chains. Every CDR3 protein is listed once, alongside the most common genes and DNA of its rows. TCRdb assigned the V and J calls; the authors' analysis was not used. The sample includes some 46,000 distinct CDR3 sequences, with approximately 19% observed a single time. Over 35% of the sample is in the top ten clones.

Sequenced: a population of CD138-negative cells sorted from bone marrow. In light of the paper, this sample's cell subset or site label describes: bone marrow mononuclear cells depleted of CD138+ plasma/myeloma cells by negative magnetic selection. The chain was built from TRBV4-1 and TRBJ2-7, with TRBD2 identical over 7 junction bases. The source of this sequence is a donor aged 40 or over with multiple myeloma. The DNA is as follows: TGCGCCAGCAGCCAAGAGACTAGCATCAACGAGCAGTACTTC. Protein translation: CASSQETSINEQYF.